A selection of T cell receptor beta chains follows, all from one sample in a study of OX40 agonist ivuxolimab in advanced cancers. TCRdb keeps only in-frame clones here, not all; method: immunoSEQ multiplex PCR. This sample has some 54,000 clones, with 65% to 80% found just once. This specimen consisted of CD4+ or CD8+ T cells sorted from blood, obtained in a trial of the OX40 agonist ivuxolimab. The receptor source for this set is an adult with an advanced solid tumor such as melanoma, head and neck, liver or kidney cancer. Both conserved end residues are part of each CDR3. The D gene is left open where the match is weak. Size tells how often a clone was seen (once, few, many) or the class of an expanded clone, and some rows leave it out.

.,TRBJ2-5,TRBV5-4,.,TGTGCCAGCAGTCCAGGGGGCGGGAGGGCTCGAGAGACCCAGTACTTC,CASSPGGGRARETQYF
TRBD2,TRBJ2-1,TRBV27,.,TGTGCCAGCAGTTTTTCTAGCGGGAGGGGACACAATGAGCAGTTCTTC,CASSFSSGRGHNEQFF
TRBD1,TRBJ1-6,TRBV7-9,.,TGTGCCAGCTGCGACAGGGGGAGTTCACCCCTCCACTTT,CASCDRGSSPLHF
TRBD2,TRBJ2-7,TRBV27,.,TGTGCCAGCAGTTTTCGGACTAGCGGGAGGGGCTCCTACGAGCAGTACTTC,CASSFRTSGRGSYEQYF
.,TRBJ2-7,TRBV19,.,TGTGCCAGTAGTCTAGCGCCTTTCTTCGAGCAGTACTTC,CASSLAPFFEQYF
TRBD2,TRBJ2-3,TRBV7-8,.,TGTGCCAGCAGCTTAGCAGCTAGCGGTAGCACAGATACGCAGTATTTT,CASSLAASGSTDTQYF
.,TRBJ1-1,TRBV7-8,.,TGTGCCAGCAGCTTAGCAACGGCGCAGAAGAACACTGAAGCTTTCTTT,CASSLATAQKNTEAFF
.,TRBJ1-1,TRBV4-3,few,TGCGCCAGCAGCCAAGACAGGGGCGCCACTGAAGCTTTCTTT,CASSQDRGATEAFF
TRBD2,TRBJ2-7,TRBV11-3,.,TGTGCCAGCAGCCGAGGGGGCGCGGGAGGGGGAACCTACGAGCAGTACTTC,CASSRGGAGGGTYEQYF
.,TRBJ2-7,TRBV5-6,.,TGTGCCAGCAGCTATTTGGAGGAGCAGTACTTC,CASSYLEEQYF
.,TRBJ1-1,TRBV7-2,few,TGTGCCAGCAGCTCGCGGGTATCGCGGGGGAACACTGAAGCTTTCTTT,CASSSRVSRGNTEAFF
.,TRBJ1-3,TRBV6-1,.,TGTGCCAGCAGTCAGATCACCATCGGAAACACCATATATTTT,CASSQITIGNTIYF